Below, 27 T cell receptor beta chains from the same sample are listed, as sequenced in a study of metastatic and nonmetastatic thyroid tumors. TCRdb reprocessed the PCR reads using MiXCR. In the table there are 15,000 to 20,000 clones, roughly 24% of which are singletons. Thyroid surgery was preceded by no treatment in any patient. The sample consisted of adjacent normal tissue. These TCRs come from a female donor with papillary thyroid cancer or a benign thyroid nodule (not recorded which). Some clones in this sample may be carry-over from other donors' samples.

V is TRBV18 and J is TRBJ2-7; 7 bases are shared with TRBD2. The trim removed 3 bases at V and 4 bases at J, leaving 6 bases unmatched. There are 14 residues in the CDR3. Germline V gene data show CDR1 as KGHSH and CDR2 as LQKENI. The CDR3 is CASSPSSGAYEQYF. As DNA, the CDR3 is TGTGCCAGCTCACCTTCCAGCGGGGCTTACGAGCAGTACTTC. The whole variable domain, filled in from reference TRBV18 and TRBJ2-7, reads NAGVMQNPRHLVRRRGQEARLRCSPMKGHSHVYWYRQLPEEGLKFMVYLQKENIIDESGMPKERFSAEFPKEGPSILRIQQVVRGDSAAYFCASSPSSGAYEQYFGPGTRLTVT.

This clone has a count of ten or more. J is TRBJ2-4 and V is TRBV12-3 or TRBV12-4; TRBD2 matches at 11 bases. The junction had 5 bases not matched to a gene; V was cut back by 5 bases and J by 8 bases. The CDR3 spans 14 residues. CDR3 protein: CASSPTSGSDIQYF. CDR3 DNA sequence: TGTGCCAGCAGTCCTACTAGCGGGAGTGACATTCAGTACTTC.

The chain couples TRBV27 to TRBJ2-2; the D is unclear. V was trimmed by 0 bases and J by 4 bases, leaving 12 bases between them. The germline V gene has CDR1 MNHEY and CDR2 SMNVEV (reference sequence). The CDR3 runs to 16 residues. Written as DNA, the CDR3 is TGTGCCAGCAGTTTATCGTTACTCCCACCCACCGGGGAGCTGTTTTTT. Translating gives CASSLSLLPPTGELFF.

This clone turned up a few times. The chain recombines TRBV29-1 with TRBJ1-2; TRBD1 matches at 7 bases. With V trimmed by 4 bases and J by 8 bases, 7 bases remained unmatched. The CDR3 length is 12 residues. Per germline, CDR1 SQVTM and CDR2 ANQGSEA. The CDR3 DNA sequence: TGCAGCGTTGTGTGGGGGACAGCCGGCTACACCTTC. It codes for CSVVWGTAGYTF.

The rearrangement joins TRBV6-1 to TRBJ2-3, with D possibly matching TRBD1 (5 bases). Germline CDR1 MNHNS, CDR2 SASEGT. V was clipped by 7 bases and J by 0 bases, with 14 bases between them. CDR3 length: 15 amino acids. CDR3 region: CASMGRTSSTDTQYF. CDR3 in DNA: TGTGCCAGCATGGGGCGGACGTCTAGCACAGATACGCAGTATTTT.

This clone was observed a handful of times. The chain links TRBV5-5 to TRBJ1-5, with 9 nucleotides matching TRBD1. J gave up 8 bases and V 4 bases, and 10 bases lay outside the gene matches. This CDR3 has 15 residues. Germline-derived CDR1 and CDR2 are SGHKS and YYEKEE (reference sequence). CDR3 in DNA: TGTGCCAGCAGCCATTCACAGGGGGCCGGGGAGCCCCAGCATTTT. This encodes CASSHSQGAGEPQHF.

V gene TRBV2 combines with J gene TRBJ2-5; 8 positions agree with TRBD2. The CDR3 runs 15 residues. Germline V CDR1 and CDR2: SNHLY, FYNNEI. V was pared by 5 bases and J by 3 bases, with 8 bases of the junction left unmatched. CDR3: CASSSAGEKEETQYF. Here the CDR3 DNA reads TGTGCCAGCAGTTCAGCGGGAGAGAAGGAAGAGACCCAGTACTTC.

This clone was counted a few times. This chain connects TRBV12-3 or TRBV12-4 to TRBJ1-5, with 9 positions matching TRBD1. Unmatched junction bases numbered 4, after V lost 5 bases and J lost 2 bases. CDR3 size: 15 residues. In DNA form, the CDR3 reads TGTGCCAGCAGTCGCCGGGACAGGGGCAATCAGCCCCAGCATTTT. It translates to CASSRRDRGNQPQHF.

The chain carries TRBV19 and TRBJ1-3, with D possibly matching TRBD1 (6 bases). The CDR3 loop spans 16 amino acids. Germline values: CDR1 LNHDA, CDR2 SQIVND (reference sequence). Trimming stripped 6 bases from V and 0 bases from J, with 15 bases between. The CDR3 is CASRLAGTYSGNTIYF. DNA for the CDR3: TGTGCCAGTAGGCTGGCTGGGACATACTCTGGAAACACCATATATTTT.

V usage is TRBV15 and J usage is TRBJ1-2; the D is unclear. The CDR3 has 14 residues. V lost 0 bases and J lost 7, with 12 bases in between. Per the germline V gene, CDR1 is LNHNV and CDR2 is YYDKDF (reference sequence). CDR3 sequence: CATSREKAAFGYTF. The CDR3 nucleotides read TGTGCCACCAGCAGAGAGAAAGCCGCGTTTGGCTACACCTTC.

This rearrangement joins TRBV12-3 or TRBV12-4 to TRBJ1-2; TRBD1 aligns across 9 bases. With V trimmed by 3 bases and J by 8 bases, 4 bases remained unmatched. The CDR3 totals 13 residues. For the CDR3, the DNA is TGTGCCAGCAGTTTTCCGGACAGGGGAGGCTACACCTTC. Translated: CASSFPDRGGYTF.

The chain couples TRBV28 to TRBJ2-5, with a possible D match to TRBD2 (5 bases). Trimming took 1 base from V and 7 from J, leaving 13 bases between them. CDR3 length: 14 amino acids. The germline V gene has CDR1 MDHEN and CDR2 SYDVKM. CDR3 sequence (DNA): TGTGCCAGCAGTTTATTCTCGCGCGCGGGGACCCAGTACTTC. Its translation: CASSLFSRAGTQYF.

The chain joins TRBV6-2 or TRBV6-3 to TRBJ2-1, with TRBD2 matching 13 bases. This CDR3 spans 15 amino acids. V lost 3 bases to trimming and J lost 8 bases; unmatched junction nucleotides: 4. The germline V gene has CDR1 MNHEY and CDR2 SVGEGT. The CDR3, as DNA: TGTGCCAGCAGTTATCGACTAGCGGGGGGTGATGAGCAGTTCTTC. Protein product: CASSYRLAGGDEQFF.

This clone was counted only a few times. The CDR3 DNA is TGTGCCAGCAGCATGACTAGCGGGCCTACAGATACGCAGTATTTT. It yields the protein CASSMTSGPTDTQYF. The genes are TRBV11-2 and TRBJ2-3; the match to TRBD2 covers 10 bases. Unmatched junction bases numbered 5, after V lost 5 bases and J lost 3 bases. The CDR3 is 15 amino acids. CDR1 is SGHAT, CDR2 FQNNGV, per germline.

This clone showed up just a few times. This rearrangement joins TRBV28 to TRBJ1-5; D is ambiguous. The CDR3 length is 11 residues. The germline gives CDR1 MDHEN, CDR2 SYDVKM. V was trimmed by 3 bases and J by 7 bases, leaving 4 bases between them. CDR3 residues: CASSLGQPQHF. In nucleotides, the CDR3 is TGTGCCAGCAGTTTGGGGCAGCCCCAGCATTTT.

This sequence joins TRBV11-1 and TRBJ2-7; no firm D call. The V gene lost 1 base and the J gene lost 2 bases, with 18 bases spanning the gap. The CDR3 has 17 residues. Germline CDR1 SGHAT, CDR2 FQDESV (reference sequence). CDR3 sequence: CASSLVQSDTSPYEQYF. The CDR3 DNA reads TGTGCCAGCAGCTTAGTGCAAAGCGACACCTCACCCTACGAGCAGTACTTC.

This clone has only a few counts. This sequence joins TRBV20-1 and TRBJ2-3; 11 bases are a match to TRBD1. This CDR3 is built from 16 residues. V was pared by 4 bases and J by 5 bases, with 11 bases of the junction left unmatched. CDR1 is DFQATT and CDR2 is SNEGSKA in the germline V gene (reference sequence). The CDR3 DNA sequence: TGCAGTGCTAAACGCCTGGGACAGGGGGAGGTAGATACGCAGTATTTT. Residues: CSAKRLGQGEVDTQYF.

In regard to this clone: Distinct nucleotide sequences in the sample also encode this CDR3. This chain links TRBV7-6 with TRBJ1-1; D gene ambiguous. From germline, CDR1 is SGHVS and CDR2 FNYEAQ. This CDR3 is built from 15 residues. Trimming shortened V by 5 bases and J by 4 bases, and 17 bases separated the two germline ends. The CDR3, as DNA: TGTGCCAGCAGCCCACGGGGTGTACTAGGCACTGAAGCTTTCTTT. It codes for CASSPRGVLGTEAFF.

This chain uses TRBV7-2 with TRBJ2-2, with TRBD1 identical over 9 bases. The CDR3 is 15 amino acids. Germline V gene sequence: CDR1 SGHTA, CDR2 FQGNSA. V was clipped by 5 bases and J by 6 bases; unmatched bases: 7. The CDR3 coding sequence is TGTGCCAGCAGCCCGGGGACAGGGCTATCCGGGGAGCTGTTTTTT. It codes for CASSPGTGLSGELFF.

The CDR3 protein is CASIFGGTYEQYF. For the CDR3, the DNA is TGTGCCAGCATCTTCGGGGGAACCTACGAGCAGTACTTC. The chain links TRBV7-8 to TRBJ2-7; D may be TRBD2 (6 bases). Germline CDR1 and CDR2: SGHVS and FQNEAQ. Trimming shortened V by 7 bases and J by 2 bases, and 12 bases separated the two germline ends. The length of the CDR3 is 13 residues.

There are a few counts of this clone. This chain joins TRBV19 and TRBJ1-6; tentative D call: TRBD1 (5 bases). The V end lost 6 bases, the J end lost 8 bases, and 11 bases lay between the germline ends. The CDR3 consists of 13 residues. The V gene's germline CDR1 is LNHDA and CDR2 SQIVND (reference sequence). CDR3 in amino acids: CASSTLGDSPLHF. Here the CDR3 DNA reads TGTGCCAGTAGCACACTAGGGGATTCACCCCTCCACTTT.

This clone turned up a few times. The chain carries TRBV12-3 or TRBV12-4 and TRBJ1-1; D is unresolved. The CDR3 runs 12 residues. Trimming stripped 3 bases from V and 7 bases from J, with 9 bases between. The CDR3 loop is CASSFRALEAFF. The DNA for the CDR3 is TGTGCCAGCAGTTTCCGGGCCCTTGAAGCTTTCTTT.

V and J are TRBV5-1 and TRBJ1-1; D gene unclear. The germline V and J ends were trimmed by 4 bases and 0 bases, with 19 bases remaining between them. The germline V gene encodes CDR1 SGHRS and CDR2 YFSETQ. This CDR3 is 17 amino acids long. CDR3 amino acids: CASSRPGSWGVNTEAFF. The CDR3 coding sequence is TGCGCCAGCAGCCGCCCAGGCAGCTGGGGAGTGAACACTGAAGCTTTCTTT.

The rearrangement joins TRBV12-3 or TRBV12-4 to TRBJ2-2; 12 positions match TRBD2. Trimming cost V 7 bases and J 3 bases; bases outside gene matches: 3. The CDR3 runs to 15 residues. The CDR3 nucleotides read TGTGCCAGCACCCGACTAGCGGGAGACACCGGGGAGCTGTTTTTT. Translating gives CASTRLAGDTGELFF.

This clone is a singleton in its sample. A junction boundary mismatches the germline segment, possibly from a read error. This chain connects TRBV7-3 to TRBJ2-2, with 7 bases fitting TRBD1. Germline values: CDR1 SGHTA, CDR2 FQGTGA. The CDR3 loop spans 15 amino acids. The CDR3 loop is CVSSPDREPTGELFF. As DNA, the CDR3 is TGTGTCAGCAGCCCAGACAGGGAACCTACCGGGGAGCTGTTTTTT.

This clone has a single count. The rearrangement joins TRBV20-1 to TRBJ2-7; 8 bases match TRBD2. Unmatched junction bases numbered 15, after V lost 0 bases and J lost 2 bases. Germline loops: CDR1 DFQATT, CDR2 SNEGSKA (reference sequence). This CDR3 region has 18 residues. The CDR3 here is CSARDGFGEREPTYEQYF. In DNA form, the CDR3 reads TGCAGTGCTAGAGATGGGTTTGGGGAGCGGGAGCCCACCTACGAGCAGTACTTC.

The rearrangement links TRBV10-3 to TRBJ1-1, with D uncertain. Looked up from germline, CDR1 is ENHRY and CDR2 is SYGVKD. V was clipped by 7 bases and J by 1 base, with 7 bases between them. The CDR3 sequence is 12 residues long. DNA of the CDR3: TGTGCCATCACGGATTCGAACACTGAAGCTTTCTTT. It encodes CAITDSNTEAFF.